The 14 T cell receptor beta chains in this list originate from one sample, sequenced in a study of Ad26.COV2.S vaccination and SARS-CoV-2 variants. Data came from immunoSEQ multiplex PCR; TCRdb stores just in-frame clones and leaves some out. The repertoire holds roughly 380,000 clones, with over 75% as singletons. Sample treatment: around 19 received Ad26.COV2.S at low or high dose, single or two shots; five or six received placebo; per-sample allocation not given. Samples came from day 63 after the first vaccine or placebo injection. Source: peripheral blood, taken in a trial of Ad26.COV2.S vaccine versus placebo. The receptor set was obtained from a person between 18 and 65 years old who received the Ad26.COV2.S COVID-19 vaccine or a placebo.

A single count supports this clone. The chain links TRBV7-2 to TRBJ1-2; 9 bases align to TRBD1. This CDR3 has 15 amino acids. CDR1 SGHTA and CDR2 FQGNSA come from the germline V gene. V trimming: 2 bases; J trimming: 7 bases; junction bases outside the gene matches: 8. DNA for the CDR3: TGTGCCAGCAGCTTACCCTGGGACAGGGCTAGTGGCTACACCTTC. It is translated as CASSLPWDRASGYTF.

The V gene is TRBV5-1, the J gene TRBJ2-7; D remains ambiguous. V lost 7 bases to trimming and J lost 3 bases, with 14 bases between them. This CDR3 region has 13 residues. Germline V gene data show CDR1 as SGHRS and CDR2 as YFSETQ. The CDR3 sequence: CASGPGGYYEQYF. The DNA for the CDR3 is TGCGCCAGCGGGCCGGGTGGATACTACGAGCAGTACTTC.

The DNA for the CDR3 is TGCGCCAGCAGCCATGAGGTATCAAATTCACCCCTCCACTTT. This gives the protein CASSHEVSNSPLHF. This chain links TRBV4-1 with TRBJ1-6; D gene ambiguous. Germline V gives CDR1 MGHRA, CDR2 YSYEKL. CDR3 length: 14 residues. V was shortened by 3 bases and J by 7 bases, with 10 bases between the two germline ends.

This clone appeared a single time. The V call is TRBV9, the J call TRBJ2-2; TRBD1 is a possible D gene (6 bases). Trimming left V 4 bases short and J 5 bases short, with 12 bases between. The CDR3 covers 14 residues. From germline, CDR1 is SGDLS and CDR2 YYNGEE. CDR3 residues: CASSNGQKTGELFF. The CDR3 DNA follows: TGTGCCAGCAGCAACGGACAGAAAACCGGGGAGCTGTTTTTT.

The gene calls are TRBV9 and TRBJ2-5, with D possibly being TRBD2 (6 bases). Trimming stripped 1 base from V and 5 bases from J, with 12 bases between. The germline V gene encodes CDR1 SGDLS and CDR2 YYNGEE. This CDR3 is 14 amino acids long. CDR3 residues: CASSVTSSGETQYF. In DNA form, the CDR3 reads TGTGCCAGCAGCGTAACTAGCTCGGGGGAGACCCAGTACTTC.

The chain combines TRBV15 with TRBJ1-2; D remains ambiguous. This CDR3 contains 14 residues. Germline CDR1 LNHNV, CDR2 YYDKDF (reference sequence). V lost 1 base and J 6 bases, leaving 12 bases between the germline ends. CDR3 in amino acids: CATSRGLALDGYTF. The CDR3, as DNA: TGTGCCACCAGCAGAGGTCTGGCACTGGATGGCTACACCTTC.

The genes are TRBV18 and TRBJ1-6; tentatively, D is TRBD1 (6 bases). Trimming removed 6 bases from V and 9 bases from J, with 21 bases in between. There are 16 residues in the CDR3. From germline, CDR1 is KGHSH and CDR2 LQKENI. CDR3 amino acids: CASSRGAGVEISPLHF. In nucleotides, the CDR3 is TGTGCCAGCTCCCGGGGGGCAGGAGTCGAAATTTCACCCCTCCACTTT.

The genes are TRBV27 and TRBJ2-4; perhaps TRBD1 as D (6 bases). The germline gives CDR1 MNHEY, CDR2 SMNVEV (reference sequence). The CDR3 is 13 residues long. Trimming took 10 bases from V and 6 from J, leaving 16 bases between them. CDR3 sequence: CATSWGQGNIQYF. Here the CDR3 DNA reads TGTGCCACCTCCTGGGGGCAGGGAAACATTCAGTACTTC.

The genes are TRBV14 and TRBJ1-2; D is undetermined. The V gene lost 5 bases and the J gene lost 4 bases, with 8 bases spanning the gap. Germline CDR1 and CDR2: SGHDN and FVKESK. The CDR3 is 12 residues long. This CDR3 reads CASSGLRYGYTF. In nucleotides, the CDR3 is TGTGCCAGCAGCGGACTCCGCTATGGCTACACCTTC.

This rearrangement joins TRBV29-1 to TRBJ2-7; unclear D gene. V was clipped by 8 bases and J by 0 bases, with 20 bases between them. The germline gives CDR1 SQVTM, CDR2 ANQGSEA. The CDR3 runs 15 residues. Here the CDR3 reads CSSYGEGESSYEQYF. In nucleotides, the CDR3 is TGCAGCTCCTATGGTGAAGGAGAGAGCTCCTACGAGCAGTACTTC.

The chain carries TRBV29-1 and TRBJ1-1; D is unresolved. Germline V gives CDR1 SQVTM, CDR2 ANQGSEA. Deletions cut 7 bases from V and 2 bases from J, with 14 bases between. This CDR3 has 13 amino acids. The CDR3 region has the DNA TGCAGCGGTAAGGTAGCCGGAAACACTGAAGCTTTCTTT. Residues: CSGKVAGNTEAFF.

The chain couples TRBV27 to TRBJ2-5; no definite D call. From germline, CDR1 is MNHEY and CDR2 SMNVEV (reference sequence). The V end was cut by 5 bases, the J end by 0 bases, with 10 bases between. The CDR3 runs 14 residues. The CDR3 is CASSPGSYQETQYF. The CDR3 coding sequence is TGTGCCAGCAGTCCCGGGTCGTACCAAGAGACCCAGTACTTC.

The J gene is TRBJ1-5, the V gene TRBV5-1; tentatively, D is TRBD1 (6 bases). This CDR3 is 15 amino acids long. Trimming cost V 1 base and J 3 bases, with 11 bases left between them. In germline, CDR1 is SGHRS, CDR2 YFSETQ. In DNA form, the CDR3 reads TGCGCCAGCAGCTTGTTGACAGGCCTCAATCAGCCCCAGCATTTT. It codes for CASSLLTGLNQPQHF. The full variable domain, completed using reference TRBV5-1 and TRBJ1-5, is KAGVTQTPRYLIKTRGQQVTLSCSPISGHRSVSWYQQTPGQGLQFLFEYFSETQRNKGNFPGRFSGRQFSNSRSEMNVSTLELGDSALYLCASSLLTGLNQPQHFGDGTRLSIL.

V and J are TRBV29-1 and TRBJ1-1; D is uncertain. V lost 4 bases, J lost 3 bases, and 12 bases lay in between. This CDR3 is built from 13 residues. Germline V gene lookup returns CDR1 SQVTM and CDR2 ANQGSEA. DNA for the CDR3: TGCAGCGTTGCTTGGGTTAAGGACACTGAAGCTTTCTTT. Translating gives CSVAWVKDTEAFF.